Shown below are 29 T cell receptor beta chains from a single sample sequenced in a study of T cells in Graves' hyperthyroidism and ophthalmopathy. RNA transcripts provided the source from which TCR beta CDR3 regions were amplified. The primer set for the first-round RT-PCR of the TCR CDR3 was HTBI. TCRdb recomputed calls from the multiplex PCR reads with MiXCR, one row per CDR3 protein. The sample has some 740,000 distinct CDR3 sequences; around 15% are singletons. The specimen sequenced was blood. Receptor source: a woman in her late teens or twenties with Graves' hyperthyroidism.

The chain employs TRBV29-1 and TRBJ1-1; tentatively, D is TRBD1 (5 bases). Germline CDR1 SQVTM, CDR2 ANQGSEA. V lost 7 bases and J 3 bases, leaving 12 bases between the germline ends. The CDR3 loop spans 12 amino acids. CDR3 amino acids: CSANRLDTEAFF. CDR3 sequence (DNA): TGCAGCGCCAACAGGTTGGACACTGAAGCTTTCTTT.

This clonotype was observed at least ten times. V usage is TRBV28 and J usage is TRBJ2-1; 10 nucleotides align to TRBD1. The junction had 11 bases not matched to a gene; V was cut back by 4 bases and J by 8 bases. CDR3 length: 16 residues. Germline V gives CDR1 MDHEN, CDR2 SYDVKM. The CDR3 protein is CASSSSGTGALYEQFF. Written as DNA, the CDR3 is TGTGCCAGCAGTTCCTCCGGGACAGGGGCCCTTTATGAGCAGTTCTTC.

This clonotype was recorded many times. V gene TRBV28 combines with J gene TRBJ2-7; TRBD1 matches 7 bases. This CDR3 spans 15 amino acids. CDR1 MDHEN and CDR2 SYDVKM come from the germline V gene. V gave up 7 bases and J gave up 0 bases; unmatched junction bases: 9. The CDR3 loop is CASNLPGGTSYEQYF. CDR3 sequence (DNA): TGTGCCAGCAACCTCCCAGGGGGTACCTCCTACGAGCAGTACTTC. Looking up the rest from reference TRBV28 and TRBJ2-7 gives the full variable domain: DVKVTQSSRYLVKRTGEKVFLECVQDMDHENMFWYRQDPGLGLRLIYFSYDVKMKEKGDIPEGYSVSREKKERFSLILESASTNQTSMYLCASNLPGGTSYEQYFGPGTRLTVT.

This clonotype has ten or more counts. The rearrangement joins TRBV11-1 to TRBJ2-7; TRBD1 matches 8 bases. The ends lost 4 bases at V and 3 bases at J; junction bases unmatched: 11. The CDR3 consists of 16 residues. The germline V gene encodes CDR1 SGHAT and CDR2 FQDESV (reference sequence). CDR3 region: CASSSQIGTGHYEQYF. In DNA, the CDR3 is TGTGCCAGCAGCTCCCAGATCGGGACAGGTCACTACGAGCAGTACTTC.

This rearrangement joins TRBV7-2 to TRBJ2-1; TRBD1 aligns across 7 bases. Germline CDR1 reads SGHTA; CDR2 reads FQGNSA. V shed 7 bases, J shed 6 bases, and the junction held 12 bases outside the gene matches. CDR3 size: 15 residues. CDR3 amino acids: CASKEQGFSGNEQFF. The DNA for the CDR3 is TGTGCCAGCAAGGAACAGGGGTTTTCGGGCAATGAGCAGTTCTTC.

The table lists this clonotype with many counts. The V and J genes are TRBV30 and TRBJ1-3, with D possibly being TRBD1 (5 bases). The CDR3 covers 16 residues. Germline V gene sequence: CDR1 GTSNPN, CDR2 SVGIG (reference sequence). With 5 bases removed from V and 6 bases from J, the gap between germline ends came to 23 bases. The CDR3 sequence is CAWRPPPGRFANTIYF. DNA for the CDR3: TGTGCCTGGCGGCCTCCACCGGGACGCTTTGCAAACACCATATATTTT.

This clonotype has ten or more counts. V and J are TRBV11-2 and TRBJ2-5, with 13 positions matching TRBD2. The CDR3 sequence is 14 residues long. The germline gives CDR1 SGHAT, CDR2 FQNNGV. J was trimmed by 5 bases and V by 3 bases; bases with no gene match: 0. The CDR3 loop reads CASSLTSGRETQYF. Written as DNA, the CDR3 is TGTGCCAGCAGCTTGACTAGCGGGAGGGAGACCCAGTACTTC.

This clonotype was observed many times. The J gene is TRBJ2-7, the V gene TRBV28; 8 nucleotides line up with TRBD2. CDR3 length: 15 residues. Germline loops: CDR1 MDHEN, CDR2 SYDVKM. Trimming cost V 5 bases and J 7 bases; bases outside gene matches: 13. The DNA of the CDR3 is TGTGCCAGCAGTCCCGGGGGAGCGGGAGATGGGGAGCAGTACTTC. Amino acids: CASSPGGAGDGEQYF.

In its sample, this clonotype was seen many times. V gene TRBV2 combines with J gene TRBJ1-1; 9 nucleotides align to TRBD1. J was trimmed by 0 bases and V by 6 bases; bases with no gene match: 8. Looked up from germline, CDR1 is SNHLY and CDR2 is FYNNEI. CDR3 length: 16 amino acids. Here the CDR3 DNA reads TGTGCCAGCAGAGCAACCGGGACAGGGATGAACACTGAAGCTTTCTTT. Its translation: CASRATGTGMNTEAFF.

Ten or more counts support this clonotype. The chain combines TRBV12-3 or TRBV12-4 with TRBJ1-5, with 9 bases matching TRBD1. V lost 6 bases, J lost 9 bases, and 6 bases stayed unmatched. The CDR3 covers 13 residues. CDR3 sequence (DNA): TGTGCCAGCAGGACAGGGGGTGGTCGGCCCCAGCATTTT. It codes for CASRTGGGRPQHF.

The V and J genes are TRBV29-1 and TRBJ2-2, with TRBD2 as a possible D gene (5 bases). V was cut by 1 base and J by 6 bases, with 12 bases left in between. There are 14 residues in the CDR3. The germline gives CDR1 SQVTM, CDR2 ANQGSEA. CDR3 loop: CSVEVGEIPGELFF. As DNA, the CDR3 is TGCAGCGTTGAAGTCGGGGAGATACCCGGGGAGCTGTTTTTT.

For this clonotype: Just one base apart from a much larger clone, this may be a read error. CDR3 sequence: CASSLDRRLAGVSRETQFF. CDR3 bases: TGTGCCAGCAGCTTAGATAGGCGGCTAGCGGGAGTTTCGAGAGAGACCCAGTTCTTC. The chain has TRBV11-2 and TRBJ2-5; 10 bases align to TRBD2. The better agreement between TRBJ2-1 and the DNA end casts doubt on the J call. The CDR3 loop spans 19 amino acids. Germline CDR1 SGHAT, CDR2 FQNNGV.

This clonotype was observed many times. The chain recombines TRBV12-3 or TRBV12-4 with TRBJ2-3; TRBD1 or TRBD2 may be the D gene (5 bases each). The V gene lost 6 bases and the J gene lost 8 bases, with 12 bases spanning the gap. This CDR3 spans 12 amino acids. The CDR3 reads CASSGASPTQYF. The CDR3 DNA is TGTGCCAGCAGCGGGGCGTCCCCTACGCAGTATTTT.

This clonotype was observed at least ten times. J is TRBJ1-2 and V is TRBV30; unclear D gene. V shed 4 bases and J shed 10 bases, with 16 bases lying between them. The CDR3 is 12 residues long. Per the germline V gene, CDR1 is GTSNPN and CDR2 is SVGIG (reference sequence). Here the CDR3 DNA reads TGTGCCTGGACTCGAGCCGGCCGGGACTACACCTTC. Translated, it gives CAWTRAGRDYTF. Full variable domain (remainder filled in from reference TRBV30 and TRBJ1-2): SQTIHQWPATLVQPVGSPLSLECTVEGTSNPNLYWYRQAAGRGLQLLFYSVGIGQISSEVPQNLSASRPQDRQFILSSKKLLLSDSGFYLCAWTRAGRDYTFGSGTRLTVV.

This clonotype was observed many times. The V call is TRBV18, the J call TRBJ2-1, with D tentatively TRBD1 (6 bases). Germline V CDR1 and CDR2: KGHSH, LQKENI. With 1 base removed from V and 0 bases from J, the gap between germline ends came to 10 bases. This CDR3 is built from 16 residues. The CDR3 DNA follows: TGTGCCAGCTCACCACGGCAGGGGCCCTCCTACAATGAGCAGTTCTTC. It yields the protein CASSPRQGPSYNEQFF.

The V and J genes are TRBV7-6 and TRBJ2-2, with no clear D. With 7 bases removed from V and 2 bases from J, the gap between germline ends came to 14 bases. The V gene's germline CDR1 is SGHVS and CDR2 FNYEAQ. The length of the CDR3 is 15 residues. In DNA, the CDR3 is TGTGCCAGCACCCCCTTCGGCAGAAACACCGGGGAGCTGTTTTTT. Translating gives CASTPFGRNTGELFF.

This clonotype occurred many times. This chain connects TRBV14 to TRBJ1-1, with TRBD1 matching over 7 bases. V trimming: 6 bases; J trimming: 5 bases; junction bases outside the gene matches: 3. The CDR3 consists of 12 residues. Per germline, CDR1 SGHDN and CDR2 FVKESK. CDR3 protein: CASRPQGTEAFF. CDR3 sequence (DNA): TGTGCCAGCAGGCCACAGGGGACTGAAGCTTTCTTT.

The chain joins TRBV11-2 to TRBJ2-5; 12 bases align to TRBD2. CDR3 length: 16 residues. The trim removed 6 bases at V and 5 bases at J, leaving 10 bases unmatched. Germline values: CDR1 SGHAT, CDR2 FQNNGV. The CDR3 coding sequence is TGTGCCAGCAGAATACCGGGACTAGCGGGCGGGGAGACCCAGTACTTC. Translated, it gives CASRIPGLAGGETQYF.

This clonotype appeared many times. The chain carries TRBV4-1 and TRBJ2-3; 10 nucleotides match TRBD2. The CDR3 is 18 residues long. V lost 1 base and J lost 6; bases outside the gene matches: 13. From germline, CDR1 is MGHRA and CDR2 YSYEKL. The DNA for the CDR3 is TGCGCCAGCAGCCAAGCCCCCCCCCCTAGCGGGAGTGGCGATACGCAGTATTTT. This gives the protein CASSQAPPPSGSGDTQYF.

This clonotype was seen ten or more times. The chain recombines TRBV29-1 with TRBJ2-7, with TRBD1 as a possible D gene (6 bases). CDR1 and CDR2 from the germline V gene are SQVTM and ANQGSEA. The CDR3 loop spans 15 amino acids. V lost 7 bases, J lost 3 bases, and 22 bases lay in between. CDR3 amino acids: CSDLVLTGVGYEQYF. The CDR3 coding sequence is TGCAGCGATTTAGTATTGACAGGTGTGGGCTACGAGCAGTACTTC.

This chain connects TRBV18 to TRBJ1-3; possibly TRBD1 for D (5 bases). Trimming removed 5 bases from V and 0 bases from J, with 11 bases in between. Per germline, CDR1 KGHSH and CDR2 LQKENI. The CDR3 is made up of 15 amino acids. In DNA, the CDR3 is TGTGCCAGCTCAGGCCCGACAGTCTCTGGAAACACCATATATTTT. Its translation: CASSGPTVSGNTIYF. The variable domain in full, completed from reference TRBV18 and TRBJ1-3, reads NAGVMQNPRHLVRRRGQEARLRCSPMKGHSHVYWYRQLPEEGLKFMVYLQKENIIDESGMPKERFSAEFPKEGPSILRIQQVVRGDSAAYFCASSGPTVSGNTIYFGEGSWLTVV.

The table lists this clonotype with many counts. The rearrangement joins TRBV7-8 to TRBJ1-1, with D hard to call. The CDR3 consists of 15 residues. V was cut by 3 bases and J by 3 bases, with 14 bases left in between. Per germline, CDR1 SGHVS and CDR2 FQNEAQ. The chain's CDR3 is CASSFDTRRYTEAFF. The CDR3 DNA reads TGTGCCAGCAGCTTTGACACTCGAAGGTACACTGAAGCTTTCTTT.

This CDR3 is CASSLLDAGANVLTF. In nucleotides, the CDR3 is TGTGCCAGCAGCTTGTTAGACGCTGGGGCCAACGTCCTGACTTTC. The chain carries TRBV5-6 and TRBJ2-6; D remains ambiguous. V lost 1 base and J 2 bases, leaving 7 bases between the germline ends. Germline values: CDR1 SGHDT, CDR2 YYEEEE. The CDR3 runs 15 residues.

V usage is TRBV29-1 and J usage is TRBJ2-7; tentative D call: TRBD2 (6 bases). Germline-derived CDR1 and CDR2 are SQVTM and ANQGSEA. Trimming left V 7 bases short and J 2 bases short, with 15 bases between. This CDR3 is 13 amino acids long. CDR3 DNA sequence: TGCAGCGCGGCGCGGGACCGAGCCTACGAGCAGTACTTC. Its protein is CSAARDRAYEQYF.

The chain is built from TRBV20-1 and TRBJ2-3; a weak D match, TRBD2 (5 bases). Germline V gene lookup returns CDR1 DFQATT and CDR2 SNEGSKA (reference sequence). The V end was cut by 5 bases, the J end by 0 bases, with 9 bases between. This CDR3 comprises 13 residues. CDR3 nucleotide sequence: TGCAGTGCTGCTCCGGGAAGCACAGATACGCAGTATTTT. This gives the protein CSAAPGSTDTQYF.

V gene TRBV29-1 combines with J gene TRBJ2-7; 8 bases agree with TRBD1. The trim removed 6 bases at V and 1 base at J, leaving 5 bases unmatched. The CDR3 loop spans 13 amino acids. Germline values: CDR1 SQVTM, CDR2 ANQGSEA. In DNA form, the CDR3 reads TGCAGCGTCCAGGGACAGGTGTCCTACGAGCAGTACTTC. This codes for CSVQGQVSYEQYF.

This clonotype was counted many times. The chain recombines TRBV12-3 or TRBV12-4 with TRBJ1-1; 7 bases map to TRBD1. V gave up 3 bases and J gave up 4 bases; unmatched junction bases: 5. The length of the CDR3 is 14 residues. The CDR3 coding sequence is TGTGCCAGCAGTTTTAGGTCAGGGGGCACTGAAGCTTTCTTT. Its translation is CASSFRSGGTEAFF.

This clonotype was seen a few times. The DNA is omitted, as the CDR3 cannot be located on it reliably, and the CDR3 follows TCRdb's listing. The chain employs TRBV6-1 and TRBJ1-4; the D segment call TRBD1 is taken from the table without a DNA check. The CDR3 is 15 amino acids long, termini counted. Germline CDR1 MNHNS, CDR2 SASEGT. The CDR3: CASSSSDPGREKLFF.

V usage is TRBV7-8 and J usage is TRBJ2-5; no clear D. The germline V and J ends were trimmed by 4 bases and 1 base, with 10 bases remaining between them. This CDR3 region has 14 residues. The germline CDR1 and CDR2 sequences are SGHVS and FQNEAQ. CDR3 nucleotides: TGTGCCAGCAGCTCTGGATGGGGCCAAGAGACCCAGTACTTC. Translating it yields CASSSGWGQETQYF.